This entry is about one TCR beta chain. This CDR3 region has 16 residues. Trimming at V came to 5 bases and at J to 8 bases, leaving 15 bases not matched to a gene. CDR1 MNHEY and CDR2 SVGEGT come from the germline V gene. The source of the sample is a study of blood T cell repertoires in COVID-19. Overall study context: From T cells, B-cell-depleted T cells, or PBMCs came the material, which was cDNA or gDNA.

Participant age was about 18 to 100 years, and participants resided in roughly 25 US areas. Assay used: immunoSEQ multiplex PCR; TCRdb lists only in-frame clones, some missing. The data contain about 250,000 clones, 88% of them singletons. The chain couples TRBV6-2 or TRBV6-3 to TRBJ2-1, with 7 bases fitting TRBD1. Sequenced material: PBMCs or T cells enriched from blood (not recorded which). The receptor comes from a woman between 50 and 59 years old who had recovered from COVID-19. The CDR3 nucleotides read TGTGCCAGCAGTACTCTTTTTACGAACAGGGGTGATGAGCAGTTCTTC. Its translation: CASSTLFTNRGDEQFF.